This TCR beta chain was recovered during a study of cytomegalovirus exposure and HLA in healthy donors. Both 60 Vbeta primers and 13 Jbeta primers went into the PCR. Measured with immunoSEQ multiplex PCR; TCRdb has only the in-frame clones, and not every one. The table has about 98,000 clones, under 80% seen once. This clone occurred a few times. There are 12 residues in the CDR3. V shed 4 bases and J shed 3 bases, with 7 bases lying between them. Looked up from germline, CDR1 is MNHNY and CDR2 is SVGAGI (reference sequence). This chain connects TRBV6-6 to TRBJ2-7; possible D gene TRBD1, 5 bases. Source material: PBMCs. This TCR came from a human donor in good health. CDR3 nucleotide sequence: TGTGCCAGCAGTTCAGACAGCTACGAGCAGTACTTC. Protein sequence: CASSSDSYEQYF.